This TCR beta chain was observed in a study of Ad26.COV2.S vaccination and SARS-CoV-2 variants. Data came from immunoSEQ multiplex PCR; TCRdb stores just in-frame clones and leaves some out. The data show more than 400,000 clones, 92% seen once. This sample's treatment: some 19 received Ad26.COV2.S at low or high dose, single or two shots; about 5 received placebo; per-sample allocation not given. Day 63 following the first vaccine or placebo injection was when the samples were taken. V lost 0 bases, J lost 5 bases, and 13 bases lay in between. Germline-derived CDR1 and CDR2 are WNHNN and SYGVQD (reference sequence). CDR3 length equals 15 residues.

The specimen comprised peripheral blood, sampled in a trial of Ad26.COV2.S vaccine versus placebo. The chain carries TRBV10-1 and TRBJ1-1; tentative D call: TRBD1 (5 bases). This TCR was recovered from a person aged 18-60 years who received the Ad26.COV2.S COVID-19 vaccine or a placebo. CDR3 in amino acids: CASSESVRGRTEAFF. The DNA of the CDR3 is TGCGCCAGCAGTGAGTCGGTAAGGGGTCGAACTGAAGCTTTCTTT.